This T cell receptor (beta chain) was found in a study of T-cell reconstitution after alpha-beta-depleted transplantation in children. This clonotype was observed a few times. As it was prepared, the TCRbeta library received unique molecular identifiers. TCRdb used MiXCR to reprocess the PCR reads, holding one entry per CDR3 protein. Counted here are around 400,000 distinct CDR3 sequences, approximately 11% occurring once; the ten biggest clones make up roughly 5%. The CDR3 sequence is 15 residues long. Trimming took 7 bases from V and 10 from J; bases not matched to a gene: 13. Germline V gene lookup returns CDR1 SQVTM and CDR2 ANQGSEA.

The source of this sequence is a human donor who donated a stem cell graft to a child with acute myeloid leukemia. Sequencing used PBMCs from the stem cell graft donor, obtained from the stem cell graft. This sequence joins TRBV29-1 and TRBJ2-1; TRBD2 aligns across 13 bases. The CDR3 DNA sequence: TGCAGCGCCCGCGGTGGACTAGCGGGGGAGGAAGAGCAGTTCTTC. Protein sequence: CSARGGLAGEEEQFF.